Listed below are T cell receptor beta chains from one sample, sequenced in a study of T cell clonotyping in hematopoietic cell transplantation. TCRdb keeps only in-frame clones here, not all; method: immunoSEQ multiplex PCR. The sample has around 12,000 clones; 40% to 60% are singletons. Sequenced input: peripheral blood mononuclear cells. These receptors originate from a man aged 50 to 60 in good health. Some clones in this sample may be carry-over from other donors' samples. Each CDR3 is given with its conserved first and last residue. A D gene is named only where the DNA matches it firmly. Clone size appears in some rows only: once, few, many, or a class for an expanded clone.

j_call | clone_size | cdr3_length | d_call | v_call | cdr3_nt | cdr3_aa
TRBJ1-1 | . | 13 | TRBD1 | TRBV25-1 | TGTGCCAGCAGGGGACAGGGAAACACTGAAGCTTTCTTT | CASRGQGNTEAFF
TRBJ2-5 | once | 14 | . | TRBV5-4 | TGTGCCAGCAGCAAAGTGGAAGCGGGAGAGACCCAGTACTTC | CASSKVEAGETQYF
TRBJ1-5 | . | 12 | . | TRBV25-1 | TGTGCCAGCAAAGGGGCTGGTCAGCCCCAGCATTTT | CASKGAGQPQHF
TRBJ1-3 | few | 14 | TRBD1 | TRBV6-6 | TGTGCCAGTCTCCCCCAGGGGGCTGGAAACACCATATATTTT | CASLPQGAGNTIYF
TRBJ2-2 | . | 14 | . | TRBV6-4 | TGTGCCAGCAGTGACCGGGACAACACCGGGGAGCTGTTTTTT | CASSDRDNTGELFF
TRBJ1-2 | . | 15 | . | TRBV13 | TGTGCCAGCAGCTTAGGACCCCGGCACCGCTATGGCTACACCTTC | CASSLGPRHRYGYTF
TRBJ2-7 | . | 11 | . | TRBV20-1 | TGCAGTGCTAGCAGGGGTGGCGAGCAGTACTTC | CSASRGGEQYF
TRBJ2-7 | . | 12 | . | TRBV4-1 | TGCGCCAGCAGCCAAGATTGGGGGCAAATGTACTTC | CASSQDWGQMYF
TRBJ1-5 | . | 18 | TRBD1 | TRBV7-4 | TGTGCCAGCAGCTTAAAGTTTCTGGGACAGACATACAATCAGCCCCAGCATTTT | CASSLKFLGQTYNQPQHF
TRBJ2-3 | . | 13 | . | TRBV30 | TGTGCCTGGAGTAGGACAGGCACAGATACGCAGTATTTT | CAWSRTGTDTQYF
TRBJ1-2 | few | 14 | . | TRBV7-3 | TGTGCCAGCAGCCCTCAGGGGACTCGAGGTGGCTACACCTTC | CASSPQGTRGGYTF
TRBJ2-1 | few | 16 | TRBD1 | TRBV9 | TGTGCCAGCAGCGCCAGGGCCGGGACAGCCGGAAATGAGCAGTTCTTC | CASSARAGTAGNEQFF
TRBJ1-2 | . | 11 | TRBD1 | TRBV30 | TGTGCCTGGAAGGGGGCTGGTGGCTACACCTTC | CAWKGAGGYTF
TRBJ2-2 | once | 14 | TRBD2 | TRBV30 | TGTGCCTCCTACGGGAGGGCCAGAACCGGGGAGCTGTTTTTT | CASYGRARTGELFF
TRBJ1-2 | . | 14 | TRBD1 | TRBV30 | TGTGCCCGGAGTGTACAAGGGACAGGGAATGGCTACACCTTC | CARSVQGTGNGYTF
TRBJ1-2 | . | 16 | . | TRBV5-6 | TGTGCCAGCAGCTCTACGAGCCTCAGGGACCCCTATGGCTACACCTTC | CASSSTSLRDPYGYTF
TRBJ2-7 | . | 12 | TRBD2 | TRBV5-1 | TGCGCCAGCTCCGGGAGGGCCGACGAGCAGTACTTC | CASSGRADEQYF
TRBJ2-2 | few | 12 | . | TRBV2 | TGTGCCAGCAGTCGGGGCACCGGGGAGCTGTTTTTT | CASSRGTGELFF
TRBJ1-4 | . | 10 | . | TRBV6-5 | TGTGCCGGGAGCGTTGAAAAACTGTTTTTT | CAGSVEKLFF
TRBJ2-3 | . | 12 | . | TRBV30 | TGTGCCTGGGGGACACCGACAGATACGCAGTATTTT | CAWGTPTDTQYF
TRBJ1-4 | . | 12 | . | TRBV29-1 | TGCAGCGTTGAATCTCAGAATGAAAAACTGTTTTTT | CSVESQNEKLFF
TRBJ2-7 | . | 13 | . | TRBV14 | TGTGCCAGCAGCCTCGGGACATACTACGAGCAGTACTTC | CASSLGTYYEQYF
TRBJ2-2 | . | 15 | TRBD1 | TRBV5-4 | TGTGCCAGCAGTCTTCGACAGGGGGGAGGCGGGGAGCTGTTTTTT | CASSLRQGGGGELFF
TRBJ2-7 | . | 13 | . | TRBV30 | TGTGCCTGGAGTACGGACAGCACCTACGAGCAGTACTTC | CAWSTDSTYEQYF
TRBJ2-7 | few | 14 | . | TRBV5-6 | TGTGCCAGCAGCTCGGACGGTTCCCCCTACGAGCAGTACTTC | CASSSDGSPYEQYF
TRBJ2-3 | . | 14 | . | TRBV30 | TGTGCCTGGAGTGCAGGGTTCGCCACAGATACGCAGTATTTT | CAWSAGFATDTQYF
TRBJ2-7 | few | 15 | TRBD1 | TRBV2 | TGTGCCAGCAGTGTTGACAGGGGGATCTCCTACGAGCAGTACTTC | CASSVDRGISYEQYF
TRBJ1-2 | . | 15 | . | TRBV29-1 | TGCAGCGTTGAAGAGGGCTCAGGCCGTAACTATGGCTACACCTTC | CSVEEGSGRNYGYTF
TRBJ1-5 | . | 16 | . | TRBV19 | TGTGCCAGTAGTACCACAATTGGATCGGACAATCAGCCCCAGCATTTT | CASSTTIGSDNQPQHF
TRBJ1-5 | . | 14 | . | TRBV4-2 | TGTGCCAGCAGCCAAGCCGGGGGGGATCAGCCCCAGCATTTT | CASSQAGGDQPQHF
TRBJ2-7 | . | 14 | . | TRBV6-1 | TGTGCCAGCAGTACCGGCGACAGGTCCTACGAGCAGTACTTC | CASSTGDRSYEQYF
TRBJ2-5 | . | 15 | . | TRBV5-6 | TGTGCCAGCAGCCCAGGACTAACCCCCGGAGAGACCCAGTACTTC | CASSPGLTPGETQYF
TRBJ1-1 | . | 12 | . | TRBV29-1 | TGCAGCGTGGAACCAGCGAACACTGAAGCTTTCTTT | CSVEPANTEAFF
TRBJ2-5 | few | 14 | . | TRBV6-6 | TGTGCCAGCAGTTACTCCATATTCCAAGAGACCCAGTACTTC | CASSYSIFQETQYF
TRBJ2-7 | few | 14 | . | TRBV7-7 | TGTGCCAGCAGCTTGTCGACGGGATCAAACGAGCAGTACTTC | CASSLSTGSNEQYF
TRBJ2-7 | . | 13 | . | TRBV14 | TGTGCCAGCAGCGATGCGACGGCCTACGAGCAGTACTTC | CASSDATAYEQYF
TRBJ2-7 | few | 14 | . | TRBV10-3 | TGTGCCATCAGGGGTAGACTAGACTCCTACGAGCAGTACTTC | CAIRGRLDSYEQYF
TRBJ1-4 | . | 12 | . | TRBV30 | TGTGCCTGGAAGGGGACCGGTGAAAAACTGTTTTTT | CAWKGTGEKLFF
TRBJ2-7 | . | 15 | . | TRBV6-1 | TGTGCCAGCAGTGACATGTGGGGGGCAGCCTACGAGCAGTACTTC | CASSDMWGAAYEQYF
TRBJ2-1 | . | 13 | . | TRBV30 | TGTGCCTCACAGGGAGACTCCTACAATGAGCAGTTCTTC | CASQGDSYNEQFF
TRBJ1-2 | . | 12 | . | TRBV6-5 | TGTATCGTCGGGGGGCGCACCTATGGCTACACCTTC | CIVGGRTYGYTF
TRBJ2-5 | . | 12 | . | TRBV2 | TGTGCCAGCACGAGGGGGGCCGCGACCCAGTACTTC | CASTRGAATQYF
TRBJ1-2 | . | 12 | . | TRBV30 | TGTGCCTGGAGTGTTGGGACAAGGGGCTACACCTTC | CAWSVGTRGYTF
TRBJ2-2 | few | 14 | . | TRBV7-2 | TGTGCCAGCAGCTTAGAGTTCAACACCGGGGAGCTGTTTTTT | CASSLEFNTGELFF
TRBJ2-2 | . | 13 | . | TRBV29-1 | TGCAGCGTTTTCACGGGAAACACCGGGGAGCTGTTTTTT | CSVFTGNTGELFF
TRBJ2-2 | . | 13 | . | TRBV14 | TGTGCCAGCAGGCGGGAAAACACCGGGGAGCTGTTTTTT | CASRRENTGELFF
TRBJ2-3 | few | 19 | TRBD2 | TRBV5-4 | TGTGCCAGCAGCTTGGAACGGGGACTAGCGGGCCTAGGGACAGATACGCAGTATTTT | CASSLERGLAGLGTDTQYF
TRBJ2-1 | . | 13 | . | TRBV28 | TGTGCCAGCAGTTTCGGACGGGACAATGAGCAGTTCTTC | CASSFGRDNEQFF
TRBJ2-1 | . | 13 | . | TRBV30 | TGTGCCTGGAGTGAAATGGGGTACAATGAGCAGTTCTTC | CAWSEMGYNEQFF